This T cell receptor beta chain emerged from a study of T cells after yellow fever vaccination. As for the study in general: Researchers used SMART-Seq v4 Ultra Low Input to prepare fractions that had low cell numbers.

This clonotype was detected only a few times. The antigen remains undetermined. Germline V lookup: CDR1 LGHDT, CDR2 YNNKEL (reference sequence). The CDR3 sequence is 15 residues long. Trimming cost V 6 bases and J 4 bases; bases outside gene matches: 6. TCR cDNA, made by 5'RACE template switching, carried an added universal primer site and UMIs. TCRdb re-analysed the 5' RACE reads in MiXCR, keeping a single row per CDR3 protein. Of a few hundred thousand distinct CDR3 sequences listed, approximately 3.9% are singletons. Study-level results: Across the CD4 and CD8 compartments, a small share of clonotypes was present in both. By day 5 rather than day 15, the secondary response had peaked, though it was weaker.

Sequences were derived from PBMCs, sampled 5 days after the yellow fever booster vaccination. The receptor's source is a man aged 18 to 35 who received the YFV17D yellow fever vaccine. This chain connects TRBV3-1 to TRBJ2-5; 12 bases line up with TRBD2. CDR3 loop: CASSHLAGGGETQYF. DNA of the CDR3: TGTGCCAGCAGTCACCTAGCGGGGGGGGGAGAGACCCAGTACTTC.